Listed below are T cell receptor beta chains from one sample, sequenced in a study of tumor-infiltrating lymphocytes in primary liver carcinoma. One entry per CDR3 protein results from TCRdb running MiXCR on the multiplex PCR reads. Here the sample spans approximately 190,000 distinct CDR3 sequences, around four fifths being singletons. Sequenced material: tumor tissue from primary liver carcinoma. The receptor set was obtained from a man aged 35 to 55 with primary liver carcinoma and hepatitis B virus infection. Each CDR3 is given with its conserved first and last residue. Each record gives: clone size, D gene, V gene, J gene, CDR3 length, CDR3 protein, CDR3 DNA. The D gene is left open where the match is weak. Some rows have no size entry. The others give once, few or many, or a class for an expanded clone.

size: NA; D: NA; V: TRBV6-6; J: TRBJ2-1; length: 15; CDR3: CASSYSNPVYNEPFF; DNA: TGTGCCAGCAGCTACTCGAATCCTGTCTACAATGAGCCGTTCTTC
size: once; D: NA; V: TRBV10-2; J: TRBJ2-7; length: 15; CDR3: CASSEKQLARDEQYF; DNA: TGCGCCAGCAGTGAGAAGCAACTCGCGAGGGACGAACAGTACTTC
size: NA; D: NA; V: TRBV29-1; J: TRBJ2-2; length: 15; CDR3: CKVVLVGAFTGELFF; DNA: TGCAAAGTTGTTCTAGTGGGAGCCTTTACCGGGGAGCTGTTTTTT
size: NA; D: NA; V: TRBV4-2; J: TRBJ2-1; length: 15; CDR3: CTTSHVSFSSNEQFF; DNA: TGTACCACCAGCCATGTTAGTTTTTCCAGCAATGAGCAGTTCTTC
size: NA; D: NA; V: TRBV5-4; J: TRBJ2-1; length: 13; CDR3: CTSSQISENEQFF; DNA: TGTACCAGCAGCCAGATCTCTGAGAATGAGCAGTTCTTC
size: NA; D: TRBD2; V: TRBV4-1; J: TRBJ2-2; length: 18; CDR3: CASSQDPPLAAITGELLF; DNA: TGCGCCAGCAGCCAAGACCCCCCCCTAGCGGCGATCACCGGGGAGCTGCTTTTT
size: many; D: NA; V: TRBV21-1; J: TRBJ2-7; length: 18; CDR3: CASSPPNLSGTGSYEQYF; DNA: TGTGCCAGCAGCCCACCGAATCTCTCAGGGACGGGCTCCTACGAGCAGTACTTC
size: NA; D: TRBD2; V: TRBV12-3/TRBV12-4; J: TRBJ2-6; length: 19; CDR3: CASSVTLGTRGPGVNVLTF; DNA: TGTGCCAGCAGTGTAACCCTCGGGACTAGAGGCCCTGGGGTCAACGTCCTGACCTTC
size: NA; D: NA; V: TRBV6-2/TRBV6-3; J: TRBJ1-1; length: 13; CDR3: CTSRLTENTEAFF; DNA: TGTACCAGCCGATTGACAGAAAACACTGAAGCTTTCTTT
size: NA; D: TRBD2; V: TRBV9; J: TRBJ2-1; length: 15; CDR3: CASSVEGLAGSEHFF; DNA: TGTGCCAGCAGCGTAGAGGGACTAGCGGGTTCTGAGCACTTCTTC
size: NA; D: NA; V: TRBV29-1; J: TRBJ1-4; length: 12; CDR3: CSAGRQNEKLFF; DNA: TGCAGCGCGGGACGGCAAAATGAAAAATTGTTTTTT
size: NA; D: NA; V: TRBV4-1; J: TRBJ1-2; length: 14; CDR3: CASSQEGARYGFTF; DNA: TGCGCCAGTAGCCAAGAAGGAGCCCGCTATGGCTTCACCTTC
size: NA; D: NA; V: TRBV6-2/TRBV6-3; J: TRBJ2-1; length: 15; CDR3: CGSSSGLALYNEQFF; DNA: TGTGGCAGCAGCTCAGGATTAGCGCTATACAATGAGCAGTTCTTC
size: NA; D: TRBD2; V: TRBV29-1; J: TRBJ2-3; length: 14; CDR3: CSVETSLSKDTQYF; DNA: TGCAGCGTTGAGACTAGCCTTAGCAAAGATACACAGTATTTT
size: NA; D: TRBD2; V: TRBV11-2; J: TRBJ2-3; length: 19; CDR3: CANSLVRLAGGPISDTQYF; DNA: TGTGCCAACAGCTTAGTCAGACTAGCGGGAGGGCCGATCTCAGACACGCAGTATTTT
size: NA; D: NA; V: TRBV7-8; J: TRBJ2-6; length: 17; CDR3: CTSSHRGRSSGANVLTF; DNA: TGTACCAGCAGCCATCGCGGCAGGTCTAGTGGGGCCAACGTCCTGACATTC
size: NA; D: NA; V: TRBV6-5; J: TRBJ2-3; length: 15; CDR3: CANNPGQVGTDTQYF; DNA: TGTGCCAACAATCCAGGACAAGTGGGAACAGATACGCAGTATTTT
size: once; D: NA; V: TRBV6-1; J: TRBJ2-1; length: 15; CDR3: CASRGVLSVLYEQFF; DNA: TGTGCCAGCAGAGGGGTACTATCGGTGCTTTATGAGCAGTTCTTC